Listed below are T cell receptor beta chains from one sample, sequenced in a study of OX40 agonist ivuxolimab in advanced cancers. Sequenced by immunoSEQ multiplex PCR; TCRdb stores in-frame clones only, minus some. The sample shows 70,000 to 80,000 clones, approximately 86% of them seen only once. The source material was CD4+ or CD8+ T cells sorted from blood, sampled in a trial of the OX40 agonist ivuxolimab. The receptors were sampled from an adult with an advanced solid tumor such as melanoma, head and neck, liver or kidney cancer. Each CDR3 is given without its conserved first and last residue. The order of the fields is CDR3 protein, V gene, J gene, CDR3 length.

CDR3: ASSLPTDKLF; V: TRBV5-1; J: TRBJ1-4; length: 10
CDR3: ASKGAAGANVLT; V: TRBV19; J: TRBJ2-6; length: 12
CDR3: ASSLRASTDTQY; V: TRBV7-3; J: TRBJ2-3; length: 12
CDR3: ASSLQGHRELF; V: TRBV5-1; J: TRBJ2-2; length: 11
CDR3: ASSESGNNQPQH; V: TRBV6-1; J: TRBJ1-5; length: 12
CDR3: ASLRAGGGPETQY; V: TRBV6-6; J: TRBJ2-5; length: 13
CDR3: ASSYSVGTQY; V: TRBV6-1; J: TRBJ2-3; length: 10
CDR3: ASSSDRVSSYEQY; V: TRBV7-2; J: TRBJ2-7; length: 13
CDR3: ASSQDLGGRGNNQPQH; V: TRBV4-3; J: TRBJ1-5; length: 16
CDR3: ASSFDDGYT; V: TRBV28; J: TRBJ1-2; length: 9
CDR3: ASSLDQLGAYEQY; V: TRBV11-2; J: TRBJ2-7; length: 13
CDR3: ASSFGTGSYEQY; V: TRBV7-2; J: TRBJ2-7; length: 12
CDR3: ASSSPVRLAGAYEQY; V: TRBV11-1; J: TRBJ2-7; length: 15
CDR3: ASRTGDGTGELF; V: TRBV6-6; J: TRBJ2-2; length: 12
CDR3: ASSASDRGGYEQY; V: TRBV9; J: TRBJ2-7; length: 13
CDR3: ASSVALARNTGELF; V: TRBV9; J: TRBJ2-2; length: 14
CDR3: AWSLSRDTYGYT; V: TRBV30; J: TRBJ1-2; length: 12
CDR3: ASSLAGLAGGTGELF; V: TRBV5-1; J: TRBJ2-2; length: 15
CDR3: ASSEQMGDMDIQY; V: TRBV6-1; J: TRBJ2-4; length: 13
CDR3: AWSGNRAFSGNTIY; V: TRBV30; J: TRBJ1-3; length: 14
CDR3: ASSQRQGGSPLH; V: TRBV7-8; J: TRBJ1-6; length: 12
CDR3: ASMPMLGGSSYEQY; V: TRBV2; J: TRBJ2-7; length: 14
CDR3: ASSQDRGWEGLF; V: TRBV6-1; J: TRBJ1-4; length: 12
CDR3: ASSSTEGFNEQY; V: TRBV7-3; J: TRBJ2-7; length: 12
CDR3: ASSEDVRRLNTGELF; V: TRBV6-1; J: TRBJ2-2; length: 15
CDR3: ASSPRAVQETQY; V: TRBV18; J: TRBJ2-5; length: 12
CDR3: ASSPPGRNTIY; V: TRBV7-6; J: TRBJ1-3; length: 11
CDR3: ASSLLGGTGNTIY; V: TRBV7-3; J: TRBJ1-3; length: 13
CDR3: ASRESEAHYEQY; V: TRBV2; J: TRBJ2-7; length: 12
CDR3: ASSVNRVGSTEAF; V: TRBV7-8; J: TRBJ1-1; length: 13
CDR3: ASSLYRGRETQY; V: TRBV11-2; J: TRBJ2-5; length: 12
CDR3: ASSPGTGGNQPQH; V: TRBV18; J: TRBJ1-5; length: 13
CDR3: ASRFRDSSTDTQY; V: TRBV2; J: TRBJ2-3; length: 13
CDR3: ASSQAADTIY; V: TRBV5-4; J: TRBJ1-3; length: 10
CDR3: ASSLAGAITGELF; V: TRBV7-8; J: TRBJ2-2; length: 13
CDR3: ASRRVGSSGNTIY; V: TRBV5-1; J: TRBJ1-3; length: 13
CDR3: SAIGTVYGYT; V: TRBV29-1; J: TRBJ1-2; length: 10
CDR3: ASSYQVAGDTGELF; V: TRBV11-3; J: TRBJ2-2; length: 14
CDR3: ASSSIQGTEAF; V: TRBV7-2; J: TRBJ1-1; length: 11
CDR3: ASSEQREGTDTQY; V: TRBV6-1; J: TRBJ2-3; length: 13
CDR3: ASSLVGRQGLTYGYT; V: TRBV5-4; J: TRBJ1-2; length: 15
CDR3: ASSWDGANEKLF; V: TRBV5-1; J: TRBJ1-4; length: 12
CDR3: ASSLSTTGWDGYT; V: TRBV6-6; J: TRBJ1-2; length: 13
CDR3: SVDRANGYT; V: TRBV29-1; J: TRBJ1-2; length: 9
CDR3: ASSLPKEGAPYNEQF; V: TRBV5-1; J: TRBJ2-1; length: 15
CDR3: ASRRRRELSYEQY; V: TRBV5-5; J: TRBJ2-7; length: 13
CDR3: ASGTGIQETQY; V: TRBV7-2; J: TRBJ2-5; length: 11
CDR3: ASSQRTGYEQY; V: TRBV5-1; J: TRBJ2-7; length: 11
CDR3: ASSPGQGNTGELF; V: TRBV6-4; J: TRBJ2-2; length: 13